This TCR beta chain was sequenced during a study of cytomegalovirus exposure and HLA in healthy donors. The study's findings and limits: 16,951 TCR beta sequences were associated with HLA alleles at 0.05 false discovery rate in a later analysis. A list of 164 TCR beta chains associated with cytomegalovirus was given. Later analysis reportedly placed an Asian-associated ancestry cluster below the roughly 700-donor mean in N-insertions.

In this sample, this clone turned up a few times. Its antigen is not identified. This CDR3 region has 17 residues. Germline assignment: CDR1 SGHRS and CDR2 YFSETQ. V lost 4 bases and J lost 0; bases outside the gene matches: 6. Both 60 Vbeta primers and 13 Jbeta primers went into the PCR. Under the authors' procedure: It was a later analysis that counted some 80 million unique TCR beta chains, of which approximately 9.9 million were shared. Profiled with immunoSEQ multiplex PCR; TCRdb holds only in-frame clones, not every one. The V and J calls and clone size come from that table; D and trimming were worked out from the DNA. The sample includes 150,000 to 200,000 clones, roughly 70% of them seen just once.

This TCR derives from a man in his forties or fifties in good health and CMV-seropositive. The sequenced sample was PBMCs. J is TRBJ2-6 and V is TRBV5-1; 8 positions agree with TRBD1. The CDR3 DNA reads as TGCGCCAGCAGCCGGGACAGGCCCATCTCTGGGGCCAACGTCCTGACTTTC. Encoded protein: CASSRDRPISGANVLTF. Full variable domain (remainder filled in from reference TRBV5-1 and TRBJ2-6): KAGVTQTPRYLIKTRGQQVTLSCSPISGHRSVSWYQQTPGQGLQFLFEYFSETQRNKGNFPGRFSGRQFSNSRSEMNVSTLELGDSALYLCASSRDRPISGANVLTFGAGSRLTVL.